This entry features one T cell receptor (beta chain) sequence. TCR beta CDR3 regions were amplified from RNA transcripts. HTBI primers were employed in a first-round RT-PCR of the TCR CDR3. In TCRdb, the multiplex PCR reads were re-called with MiXCR into one record per CDR3 protein. The table records hundreds of thousands of distinct CDR3 sequences, approximately 15% of them present only once. The entry originates in a study of T cells in Graves' hyperthyroidism and ophthalmopathy. Overall study context: Peripheral blood was collected at initial diagnosis, before any treatment.

The V gene's germline CDR1 is LNHDA and CDR2 SQIVND (reference sequence). The junction had 15 bases not matched to a gene; V was cut back by 5 bases and J by 4 bases. This CDR3 is built from 17 residues. The sequenced sample consisted of blood. This clonotype originated in a woman in her 30s with Graves' hyperthyroidism. The chain joins TRBV19 to TRBJ2-3; TRBD2 aligns across 7 bases. CDR3 amino acids: CASSLTEAGVGPDTQYF. Here the CDR3 DNA reads TGTGCCAGTAGTTTAACGGAGGCGGGAGTCGGCCCAGATACGCAGTATTTT.